These 10 T cell receptor beta chains were sequenced from one sample in a study of shared clonotypes between healthy human individuals. Sequencing used immunoSEQ multiplex PCR; TCRdb keeps in-frame clones, though not all of them. The sample yields 2.3 million or so clones, 85% to 95% seen once. The sequenced sample was naive CD4+ T cells from PBMCs. The subset here: CD45RA+ positively selected. Receptors were obtained from a man aged 18 to 29 in good health. Some clones in this sample may be carry-over from other donors' samples.

J is TRBJ1-2 and V is TRBV4-2; a possible D gene is TRBD1 (5 bases). Germline V CDR1 and CDR2: LGHNA, YNFKEQ. The V and J ends lost 1 base and 4 bases respectively, with 10 bases between them. There are 14 residues in the CDR3. This chain's CDR3 is CASSQARESYGYTF. The CDR3 nucleotides read TGTGCCAGCAGCCAAGCCAGGGAAAGCTATGGCTACACCTTC.

This chain uses TRBV7-2 with TRBJ2-1; weak D call: TRBD2 (6 bases). Trimming left V 2 bases short and J 6 bases short, with 14 bases between. Germline loops: CDR1 SGHTA, CDR2 FQGNSA. The CDR3 runs 15 residues. CDR3 sequence: CASSLSVAEGNEQFF. In DNA form, the CDR3 reads TGTGCCAGCAGCTTATCCGTAGCGGAGGGCAATGAGCAGTTCTTC.

The rearrangement uses TRBV30 and TRBJ1-5; no reliable D call. V lost 0 bases and J 4 bases, leaving 7 bases between the germline ends. The CDR3 consists of 13 residues. CDR1 GTSNPN and CDR2 SVGIG come from the germline V gene (reference sequence). The CDR3: CAWSVELNQPQHF. For the CDR3, the DNA is TGTGCCTGGAGTGTTGAACTGAATCAGCCCCAGCATTTT.

The gene calls are TRBV6-6 and TRBJ1-5, with 7 bases fitting TRBD1. CDR3 length: 15 amino acids. The V gene's germline CDR1 is MNHNY and CDR2 SVGAGI (reference sequence). The J segment lost 6 bases and the V segment lost 4 bases, leaving 9 bases of the junction unmatched. The CDR3 region is CASSSPRGNSQPQHF. The CDR3 bases are TGTGCCAGCAGTTCACCCAGGGGGAATAGTCAGCCCCAGCATTTT.

This clone was counted once. The chain links TRBV5-1 to TRBJ2-7; D is perhaps TRBD2 (7 bases). This CDR3 region has 15 residues. Per germline, CDR1 SGHRS and CDR2 YFSETQ. V was shortened by 6 bases and J by 7 bases, with 23 bases between the two germline ends. The DNA for the CDR3 is TGCGCCAGCACCGGGGGGCCCGGGAGCTCGGGGGAGCAGTACTTC. Protein product: CASTGGPGSSGEQYF.

The chain links TRBV28 to TRBJ2-7, with a tentative D call TRBD1 (6 bases). Trimming removed 6 bases at V and 3 bases at J, with 15 bases between. Germline V gives CDR1 MDHEN, CDR2 SYDVKM. The CDR3 runs to 14 residues. This chain's CDR3 is CASRRTGHLYEQYF. In nucleotides, the CDR3 is TGTGCCAGCAGACGGACGGGACATCTCTACGAGCAGTACTTC.

The chain combines TRBV5-1 with TRBJ2-7; the D is unclear. Germline assignment: CDR1 SGHRS and CDR2 YFSETQ. The CDR3 runs to 14 residues. V shed 3 bases and J shed 2 bases, with 12 bases lying between them. CDR3 protein: CASSSELSTYEQYF. The CDR3 DNA reads as TGCGCCAGCAGCTCAGAGCTGTCCACCTACGAGCAGTACTTC.

V and J are TRBV5-1 and TRBJ2-7; 9 bases match TRBD2. Germline assignment: CDR1 SGHRS and CDR2 YFSETQ. The V segment lost 3 bases and the J segment 5 bases; nucleotides outside the gene matches: 9. The CDR3 is 15 amino acids. The DNA for the CDR3 is TGCGCCAGCAGCTCCATAGCGGGAGCAAGCAACGAGCAGTACTTC. Translating it yields CASSSIAGASNEQYF.

V and J are TRBV27 and TRBJ2-7, with D perhaps assigned TRBD1 or TRBD2 (5 bases each). Germline values: CDR1 MNHEY, CDR2 SMNVEV (reference sequence). Trimming shortened V by 6 bases and J by 3 bases, and 18 bases separated the two germline ends. The CDR3 has 15 amino acids. CDR3 sequence reads: CASRTEGKGFYEQYF. The CDR3 bases are TGTGCCAGCAGAACCGAGGGGAAAGGGTTCTACGAGCAGTACTTC.

The chain employs TRBV29-1 and TRBJ1-2; 7 nucleotides agree with TRBD1. Germline V gives CDR1 SQVTM, CDR2 ANQGSEA. The CDR3 length is 15 residues. With 6 bases clipped from V and 4 bases from J, the junction kept 14 bases outside the gene matches. CDR3 loop: CSVDLREGASYGYTF. The CDR3 nucleotides are TGCAGCGTCGATTTGAGGGAGGGGGCTAGCTATGGCTACACCTTC.